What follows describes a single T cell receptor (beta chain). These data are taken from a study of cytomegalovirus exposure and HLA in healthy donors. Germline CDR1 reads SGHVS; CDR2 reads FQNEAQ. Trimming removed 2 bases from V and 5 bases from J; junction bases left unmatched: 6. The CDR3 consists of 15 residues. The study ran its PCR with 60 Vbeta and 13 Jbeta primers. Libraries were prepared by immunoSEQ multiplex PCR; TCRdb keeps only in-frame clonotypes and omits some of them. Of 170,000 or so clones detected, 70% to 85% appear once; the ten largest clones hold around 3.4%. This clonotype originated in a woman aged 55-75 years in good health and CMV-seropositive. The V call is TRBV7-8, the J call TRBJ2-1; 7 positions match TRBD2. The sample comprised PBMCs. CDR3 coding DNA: TGTGCCAGCAGCTTATTTCTAGCGGCCCACAATGAGCAGTTCTTC. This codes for CASSLFLAAHNEQFF. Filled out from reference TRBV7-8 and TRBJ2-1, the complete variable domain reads GAGVSQSPRYKVAKRGQDVALRCDPISGHVSLFWYQQALGQGPEFLTYFQNEAQLDKSGLPSDRFFAERPEGSVSTLKIQRTQQEDSAVYLCASSLFLAAHNEQFFGPGTRLTVL.